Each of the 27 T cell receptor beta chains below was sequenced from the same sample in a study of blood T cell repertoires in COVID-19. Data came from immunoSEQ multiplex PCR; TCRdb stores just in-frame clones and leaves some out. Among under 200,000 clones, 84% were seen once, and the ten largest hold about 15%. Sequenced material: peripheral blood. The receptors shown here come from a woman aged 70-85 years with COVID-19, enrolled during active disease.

This CDR3 reads CASRGGNIGYTF. CDR3 bases: TGTGCCAGTAGAGGCGGGAATATCGGCTACACCTTC. The chain employs TRBV19 and TRBJ1-2; D unclear. The CDR3 runs to 12 residues. Trimming removed 6 bases from V and 8 bases from J, with 13 bases in between. CDR1 and CDR2 (germline): LNHDA, SQIVND (reference sequence). Full variable domain (rest looked up from reference TRBV19 and TRBJ1-2): DGGITQSPKYLFRKEGQNVTLSCEQNLNHDAMYWYRQDPGQGLRLIYYSQIVNDFQKGDIAEGYSVSREKKESFPLTVTSAQKNPTAFYLCASRGGNIGYTFGSGTRLTVV.

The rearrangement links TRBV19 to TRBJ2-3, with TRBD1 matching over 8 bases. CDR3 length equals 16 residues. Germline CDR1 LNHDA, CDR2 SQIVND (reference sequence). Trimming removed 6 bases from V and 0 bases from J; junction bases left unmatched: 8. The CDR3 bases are TGTGCCAGTAGCCCAATCCGGGACAGGAGCACAGATACGCAGTATTTT. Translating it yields CASSPIRDRSTDTQYF.

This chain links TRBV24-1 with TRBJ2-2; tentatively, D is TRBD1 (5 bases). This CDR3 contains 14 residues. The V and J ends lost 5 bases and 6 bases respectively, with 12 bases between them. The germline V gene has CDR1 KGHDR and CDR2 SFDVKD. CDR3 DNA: TGTGCCACCAGTGTTAGGGGCGGATCCGGGGAGCTGTTTTTT. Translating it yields CATSVRGGSGELFF.

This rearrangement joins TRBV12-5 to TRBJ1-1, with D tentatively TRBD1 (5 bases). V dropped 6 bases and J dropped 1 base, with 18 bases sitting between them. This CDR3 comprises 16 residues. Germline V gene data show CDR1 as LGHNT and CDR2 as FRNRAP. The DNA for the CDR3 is TGTGCTAGTGGACTGGCGGGTGTGGGGGGGAACACTGAAGCTTTCTTT. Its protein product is CASGLAGVGGNTEAFF.

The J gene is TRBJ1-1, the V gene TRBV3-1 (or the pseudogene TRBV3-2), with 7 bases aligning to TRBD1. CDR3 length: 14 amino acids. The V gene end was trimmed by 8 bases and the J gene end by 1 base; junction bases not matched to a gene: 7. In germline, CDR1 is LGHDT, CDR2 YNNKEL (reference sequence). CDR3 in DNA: TGTGCCAGCTCTAGGGGGCCTAGGAACACTGAAGCTTTCTTT. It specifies CASSRGPRNTEAFF.

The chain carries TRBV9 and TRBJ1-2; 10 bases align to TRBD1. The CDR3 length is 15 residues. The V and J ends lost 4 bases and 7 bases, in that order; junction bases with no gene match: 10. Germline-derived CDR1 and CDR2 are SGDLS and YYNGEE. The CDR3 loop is CASSSSSDRGFGYTF. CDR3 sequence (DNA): TGTGCCAGCAGCTCATCATCGGACAGGGGGTTTGGCTACACCTTC.

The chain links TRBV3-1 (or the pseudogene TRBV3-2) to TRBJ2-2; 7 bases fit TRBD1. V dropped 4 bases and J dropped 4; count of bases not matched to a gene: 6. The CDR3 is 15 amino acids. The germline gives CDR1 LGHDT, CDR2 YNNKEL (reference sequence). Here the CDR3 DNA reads TGTGCCAGCAGCCCTCGACAGGGAATCACCGGGGAGCTGTTTTTT. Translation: CASSPRQGITGELFF.

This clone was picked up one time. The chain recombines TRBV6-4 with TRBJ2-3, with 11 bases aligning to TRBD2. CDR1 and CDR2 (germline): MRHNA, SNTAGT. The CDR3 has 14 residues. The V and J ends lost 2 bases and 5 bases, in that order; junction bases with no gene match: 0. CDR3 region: CASSDLAGGDTQYF. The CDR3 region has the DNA TGTGCCAGCAGTGACCTAGCGGGAGGAGATACGCAGTATTTT.

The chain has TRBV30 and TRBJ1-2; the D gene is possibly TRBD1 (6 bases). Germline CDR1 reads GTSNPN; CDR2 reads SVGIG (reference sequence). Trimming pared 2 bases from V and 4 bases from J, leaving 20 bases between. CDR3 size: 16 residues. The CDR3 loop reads CAWSFKGARGIYGYTF. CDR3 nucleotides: TGTGCCTGGAGTTTTAAAGGGGCCAGGGGAATCTATGGCTACACCTTC.

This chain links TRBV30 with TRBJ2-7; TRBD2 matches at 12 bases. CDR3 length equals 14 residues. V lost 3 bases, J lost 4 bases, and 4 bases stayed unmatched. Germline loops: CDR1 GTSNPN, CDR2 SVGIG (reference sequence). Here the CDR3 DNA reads TGTGCCTGGAGCCAACTAGCGGGAGGTTACGAGCAGTACTTC. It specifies CAWSQLAGGYEQYF.

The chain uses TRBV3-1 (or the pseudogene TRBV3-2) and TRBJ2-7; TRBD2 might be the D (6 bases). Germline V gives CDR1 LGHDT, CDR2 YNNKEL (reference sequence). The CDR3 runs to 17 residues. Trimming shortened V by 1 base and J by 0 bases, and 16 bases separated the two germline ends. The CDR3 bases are TGTGCCAGCAGCCAAGGGTTTTGGGGGGTGAACTCCTACGAGCAGTACTTC. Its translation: CASSQGFWGVNSYEQYF.

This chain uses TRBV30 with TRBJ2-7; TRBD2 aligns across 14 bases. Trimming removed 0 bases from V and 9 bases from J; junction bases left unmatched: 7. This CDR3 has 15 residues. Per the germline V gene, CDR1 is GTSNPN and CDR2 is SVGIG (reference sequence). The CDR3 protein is CAWSVSTSGRAGQYF. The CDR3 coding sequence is TGTGCCTGGAGTGTCTCGACTAGCGGGAGGGCCGGGCAGTACTTC.

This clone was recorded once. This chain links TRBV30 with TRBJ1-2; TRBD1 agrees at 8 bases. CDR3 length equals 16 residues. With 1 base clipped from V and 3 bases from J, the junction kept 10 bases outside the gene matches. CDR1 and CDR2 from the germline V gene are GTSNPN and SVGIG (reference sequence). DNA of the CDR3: TGTGCCTGGAGTGGGTTTGGACAGGGAATGTACTATGGCTACACCTTC. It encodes CAWSGFGQGMYYGYTF.

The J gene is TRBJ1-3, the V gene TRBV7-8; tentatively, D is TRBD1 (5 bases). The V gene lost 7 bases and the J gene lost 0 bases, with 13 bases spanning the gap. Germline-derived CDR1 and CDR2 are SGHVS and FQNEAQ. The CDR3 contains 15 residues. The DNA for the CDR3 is TGTGCCAGCACCCCAGGGTTAGCCTCTGGAAACACCATATATTTT. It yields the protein CASTPGLASGNTIYF. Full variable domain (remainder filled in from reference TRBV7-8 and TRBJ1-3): GAGVSQSPRYKVAKRGQDVALRCDPISGHVSLFWYQQALGQGPEFLTYFQNEAQLDKSGLPSDRFFAERPEGSVSTLKIQRTQQEDSAVYLCASTPGLASGNTIYFGEGSWLTVV.

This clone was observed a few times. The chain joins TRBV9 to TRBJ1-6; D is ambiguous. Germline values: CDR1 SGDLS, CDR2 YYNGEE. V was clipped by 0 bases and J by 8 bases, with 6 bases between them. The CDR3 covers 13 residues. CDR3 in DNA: TGTGCCAGCAGCGTAGCCGGGTATTCACCCCTCCACTTT. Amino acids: CASSVAGYSPLHF.

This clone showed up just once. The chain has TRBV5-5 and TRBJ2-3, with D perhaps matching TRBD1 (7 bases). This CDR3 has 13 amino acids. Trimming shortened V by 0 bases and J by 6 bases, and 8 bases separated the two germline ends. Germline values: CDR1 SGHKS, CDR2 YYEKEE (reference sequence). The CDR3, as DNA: TGTGCCAGCAGCTTGGCAGGGGGGGATACGCAGTATTTT. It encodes CASSLAGGDTQYF.

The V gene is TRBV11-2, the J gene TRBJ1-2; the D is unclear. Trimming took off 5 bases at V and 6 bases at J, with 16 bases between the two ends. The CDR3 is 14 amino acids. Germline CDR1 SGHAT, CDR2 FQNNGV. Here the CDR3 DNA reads TGTGCCAGCAGCCCGCAGTATGGTTCCCATGGCTACACCTTC. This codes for CASSPQYGSHGYTF.

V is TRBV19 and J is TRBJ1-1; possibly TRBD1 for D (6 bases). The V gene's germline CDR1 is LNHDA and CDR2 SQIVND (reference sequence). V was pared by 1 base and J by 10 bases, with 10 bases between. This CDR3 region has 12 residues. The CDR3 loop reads CASSIAQGGAFF. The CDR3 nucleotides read TGTGCCAGTAGTATAGCACAAGGGGGAGCTTTCTTT.

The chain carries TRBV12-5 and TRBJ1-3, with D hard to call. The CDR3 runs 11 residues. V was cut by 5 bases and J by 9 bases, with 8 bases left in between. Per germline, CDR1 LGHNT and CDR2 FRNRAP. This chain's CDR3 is CASGPGGTIYF. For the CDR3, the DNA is TGTGCTAGTGGTCCCGGAGGCACCATATATTTT.

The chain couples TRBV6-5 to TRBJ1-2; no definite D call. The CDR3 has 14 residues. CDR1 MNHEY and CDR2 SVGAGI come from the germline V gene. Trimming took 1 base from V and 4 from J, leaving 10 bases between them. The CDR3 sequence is CASSYYPGAYGYTF. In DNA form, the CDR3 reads TGTGCCAGCAGTTACTACCCAGGCGCCTATGGCTACACCTTC.

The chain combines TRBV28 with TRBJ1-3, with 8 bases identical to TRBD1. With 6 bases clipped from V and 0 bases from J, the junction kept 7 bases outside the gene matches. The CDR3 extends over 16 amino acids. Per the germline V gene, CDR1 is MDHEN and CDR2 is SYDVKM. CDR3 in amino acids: CASSRTGYSSGNTIYF. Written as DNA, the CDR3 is TGTGCCAGCAGCCGGACAGGGTACTCCTCTGGAAACACCATATATTTT.

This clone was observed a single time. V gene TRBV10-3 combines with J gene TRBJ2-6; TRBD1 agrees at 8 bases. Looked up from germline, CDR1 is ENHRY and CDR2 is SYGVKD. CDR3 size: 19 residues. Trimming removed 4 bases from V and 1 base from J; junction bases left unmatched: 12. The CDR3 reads CAISAIQGQVLSGANVLTF. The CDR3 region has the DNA TGTGCCATCAGTGCGATCCAGGGACAGGTCCTTTCTGGGGCCAACGTCCTGACTTTC.

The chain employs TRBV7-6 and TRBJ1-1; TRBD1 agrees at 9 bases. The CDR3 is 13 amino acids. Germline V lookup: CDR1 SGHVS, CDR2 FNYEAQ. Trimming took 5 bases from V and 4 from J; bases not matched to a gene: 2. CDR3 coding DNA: TGTGCCAGCAGCCCGGGACAGGGCACTGAAGCTTTCTTT. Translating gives CASSPGQGTEAFF.

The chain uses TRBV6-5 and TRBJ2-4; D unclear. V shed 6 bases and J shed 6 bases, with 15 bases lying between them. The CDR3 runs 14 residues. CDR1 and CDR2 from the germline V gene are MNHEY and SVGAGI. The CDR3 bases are TGTGCCAGCAGGGCGGTCCCCTCAGTAAACATTCAGTACTTC. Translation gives CASRAVPSVNIQYF.

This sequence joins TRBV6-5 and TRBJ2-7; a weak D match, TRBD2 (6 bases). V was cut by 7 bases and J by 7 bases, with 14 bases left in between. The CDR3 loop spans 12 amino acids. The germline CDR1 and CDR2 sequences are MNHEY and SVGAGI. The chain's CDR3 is CASNAFGGEQYV. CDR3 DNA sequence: TGTGCCAGCAACGCCTTCGGGGGTGAGCAGTACGTC.

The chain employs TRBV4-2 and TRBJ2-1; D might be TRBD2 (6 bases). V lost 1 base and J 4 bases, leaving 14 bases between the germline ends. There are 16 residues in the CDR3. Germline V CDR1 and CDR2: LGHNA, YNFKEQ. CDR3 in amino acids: CASSQVFGRSYNEQFF. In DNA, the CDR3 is TGTGCCAGCAGCCAAGTGTTCGGGAGATCTTACAATGAGCAGTTCTTC.

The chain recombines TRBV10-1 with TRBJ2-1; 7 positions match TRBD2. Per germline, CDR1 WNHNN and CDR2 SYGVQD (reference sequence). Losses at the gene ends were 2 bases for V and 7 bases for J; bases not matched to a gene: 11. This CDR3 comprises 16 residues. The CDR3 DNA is TGCGCCAGCAGTGAGGGGAGGGTGGCAGGGATTAATGAGCAGTTCTTC. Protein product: CASSEGRVAGINEQFF.